The present T cell receptor beta chain was sequenced within a study of chemoradiotherapy in HPV16-positive cancers. Study-level information: A couple of HPV16-positive patients' cells yielded candidate HPV-specific clones and common motifs. The study's findings and limits: Non-HPV-specific T cells did not expand in tumors during treatment, whereas candidate HPV-specific clones and E7-related motifs did. HPV-specific T cells were functionally defined from only a couple of HPV16-positive patients.

Samples were taken several times over chemoradiotherapy. TCRdb's copy holds only in-frame clones and misses some; the assay was immunoSEQ multiplex PCR. The sample records approximately 6,600 clones, 65% to 80% being singletons. In germline, CDR1 is MNHEY, CDR2 SVGAGI. There are 15 residues in the CDR3. The V segment lost 0 bases and the J segment 4 bases; nucleotides outside the gene matches: 4. A word on this clone: Its antigen is not known.

The rearrangement links TRBV6-5 to TRBJ2-7, with 9 bases that match TRBD2. The sample in question was tumor tissue, obtained from a patient who underwent chemoradiotherapy. The clonotype was recovered from a human donor with HPV-associated anogenital cancer. The CDR3 spells CASSYSLAGPYEQYF. The DNA of the CDR3 is TGTGCCAGCAGTTACTCTCTAGCGGGGCCGTACGAGCAGTACTTC.